Sequencing of this T cell receptor beta chain was carried out in a study of blood T cell repertoires in COVID-19. This clone was observed a few times. Here immunoSEQ multiplex PCR was the method, and the copy in TCRdb shows in-frame clones only, minus some. There are 250,000 to 400,000 clones in the sample; 75% to 90% occur only once, and less than 3.5% lies in the top ten. CDR3 length: 15 residues. Trimming took 5 bases from V and 4 from J, leaving 15 bases between them. Per germline, CDR1 LNHDA and CDR2 SQIVND (reference sequence). This sequence originates from a woman younger than 45 with COVID-19, enrolled during active disease. This rearrangement joins TRBV19 to TRBJ1-3; no definite D call. Material: peripheral blood. The CDR3 bases are TGTGCCAGTAGTGCGGCCCCGGCGGGGGGAAACACCATATATTTT. Translated, it gives CASSAAPAGGNTIYF.